What follows is one T cell receptor (beta chain) and its context. Antigen specificity is unknown. Clones were sequenced by immunoSEQ multiplex PCR, and TCRdb holds only the in-frame ones, with some missing. The data contain approximately 14,000 clones, more than 70% of them seen just once; the ten biggest clones take up under 35%. This record belongs to a study of OX40 agonist ivuxolimab in advanced cancers. Study overall: Ivuxolimab, which is an agonistic anti-OX40 (CD134) antibody, was administered to the patients. The diagnoses of dose-escalation patients were hepatocellular carcinoma, melanoma, renal cell or head and neck cancer. Study-level findings and limits: Some nonresponders likewise displayed low normalized T-cell clonal expansion. The study found among the lowest clonal expansion in partial responders at 0.1-3.0 mg/kg.

Source: CD4+ or CD8+ T cells sorted from blood, taken in a trial of the OX40 agonist ivuxolimab. This clonotype was sampled from an adult with an advanced solid tumor such as melanoma, head and neck, liver or kidney cancer.

CDR3 loop: CASSQKAMGFTGELFF. DNA for the CDR3: TGTGCCAGCAGCCAGAAAGCGATGGGATTCACCGGGGAGCTGTTTTTT. The rearrangement joins TRBV9 to TRBJ2-2; no firm D call. Trimming took off 4 bases at V and 4 bases at J, with 17 bases between the two ends. There are 16 residues in the CDR3. Germline CDR1 reads SGDLS; CDR2 reads YYNGEE.